These 6 T cell receptor beta chains share one sample of origin, sequenced in a study of shared clonotypes between healthy human individuals. Sequencing used immunoSEQ multiplex PCR; TCRdb keeps in-frame clones, though not all of them. There are some 1 million clones in the sample; around 74% occur only once, and about 1.5% lies in the top ten. The sample taken for sequencing was memory CD4+ T cells sorted from blood. Stated subset: CD45RA-negative fraction. Receptors were obtained from a man aged 18 to 30 in good health.

This clone was recorded only once. This specimen includes other DNA sequences encoding the same CDR3. The CDR3 DNA reads TGTGCCAGCAGCGTTTTAGGAACCGGGGAGCTGTTTTTT. Residues: CASSVLGTGELFF. This chain joins TRBV9 and TRBJ2-2; D gene uncertain. V was clipped by 2 bases and J by 5 bases, with 7 bases between them. The CDR3 is 13 amino acids. Germline CDR1 and CDR2: SGDLS and YYNGEE.

V gene TRBV2 combines with J gene TRBJ2-5; D not certain. V was clipped by 3 bases and J by 2 bases, with 4 bases between them. The CDR3 runs 12 residues. Germline loops: CDR1 SNHLY, CDR2 FYNNEI. This CDR3 is CASSEWQETQYF. The CDR3 DNA follows: TGTGCCAGCAGTGAGTGGCAAGAGACCCAGTACTTC. The full variable domain, in which reference TRBV2 and TRBJ2-5 provide the parts outside the CDR3, is EPEVTQTPSHQVTQMGQEVILRCVPISNHLYFYWYRQILGQKVEFLVSFYNNEISEKSEIFDDQFSVERPDGSNFTLKIRSTKLEDSAMYFCASSEWQETQYFGPGTRLLVL.

The rearrangement uses TRBV27 and TRBJ1-2, with a possible D match to TRBD1 (5 bases). The CDR3 loop spans 15 amino acids. V gave up 0 bases and J gave up 1 base, with 9 bases separating them. Germline lookup yields CDR1 MNHEY and CDR2 SMNVEV (reference sequence). The CDR3 reads CASSLSWGNNYGYTF. CDR3 sequence (DNA): TGTGCCAGCAGTTTATCGTGGGGGAATAACTATGGCTACACCTTC.

There are a few counts of this clone. This chain uses TRBV7-2 with TRBJ2-1; the D is unclear. With 5 bases removed from V and 5 bases from J, the gap between germline ends came to 10 bases. Germline-derived CDR1 and CDR2 are SGHTA and FQGNSA. The CDR3 sequence is 13 residues long. CDR3 DNA sequence: TGTGCCAGCAGCCGAGCTAGGGACAATGAGCAGTTCTTC. Encoded protein: CASSRARDNEQFF.

Only a few counts were recorded for this clone. The chain links TRBV6-6 to TRBJ1-1, with TRBD1 as a possible D gene (6 bases). Per the germline V gene, CDR1 is MNHNY and CDR2 is SVGAGI (reference sequence). V gave up 6 bases and J gave up 2 bases, with 19 bases separating them. The CDR3 runs to 16 residues. CDR3 protein: CASSHPGGGSNTEAFF. CDR3 bases: TGTGCCAGCAGCCACCCGGGAGGGGGGAGCAACACTGAAGCTTTCTTT.

The V and J genes are TRBV7-9 and TRBJ2-6, with no clear D. V shed 3 bases and J shed 0 bases, with 6 bases lying between them. The V gene's germline CDR1 is SEHNR and CDR2 FQNEAQ (reference sequence). This CDR3 comprises 15 residues. The CDR3 sequence is CASSFYGSGANVLTF. Written as DNA, the CDR3 is TGTGCCAGCAGCTTTTACGGCTCTGGGGCCAACGTCCTGACTTTC.